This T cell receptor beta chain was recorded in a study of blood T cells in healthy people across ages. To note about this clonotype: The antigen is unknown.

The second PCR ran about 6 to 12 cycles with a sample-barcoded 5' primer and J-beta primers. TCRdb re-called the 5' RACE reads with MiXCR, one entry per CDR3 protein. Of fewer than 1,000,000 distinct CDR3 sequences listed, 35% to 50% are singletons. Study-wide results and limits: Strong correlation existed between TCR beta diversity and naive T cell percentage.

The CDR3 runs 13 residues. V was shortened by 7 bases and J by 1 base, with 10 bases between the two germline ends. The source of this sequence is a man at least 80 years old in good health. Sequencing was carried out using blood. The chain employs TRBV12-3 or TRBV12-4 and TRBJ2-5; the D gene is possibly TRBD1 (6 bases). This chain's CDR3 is CASISGVQETQYF. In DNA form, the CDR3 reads TGTGCCAGCATTTCAGGGGTCCAAGAGACCCAGTACTTC.